Sequencing of this T cell receptor beta chain was carried out in a study of T cells after yellow fever vaccination. This clonotype has a count of ten or more. MiXCR, run by TCRdb on the 5' RACE reads, gives a single entry per CDR3 protein. The table includes almost 30,000 distinct CDR3 sequences, over 4.5% detected once. The germline V gene encodes CDR1 ENHRY and CDR2 SYGVKD. V dropped 3 bases and J dropped 2; count of bases not matched to a gene: 3. This CDR3 is 14 amino acids long. The source of this sequence is a man younger than 45 who received the YFV17D yellow fever vaccine. V usage is TRBV10-3 and J usage is TRBJ2-5; the match to TRBD1 covers 7 bases. The material sequenced was CD8+ T cells sorted from PBMCs, taken 10 days after the yellow fever booster vaccination. CDR3 region: CAISETGQQETQYF. The DNA of the CDR3 is TGTGCCATCAGTGAAACGGGACAGCAAGAGACCCAGTACTTC.